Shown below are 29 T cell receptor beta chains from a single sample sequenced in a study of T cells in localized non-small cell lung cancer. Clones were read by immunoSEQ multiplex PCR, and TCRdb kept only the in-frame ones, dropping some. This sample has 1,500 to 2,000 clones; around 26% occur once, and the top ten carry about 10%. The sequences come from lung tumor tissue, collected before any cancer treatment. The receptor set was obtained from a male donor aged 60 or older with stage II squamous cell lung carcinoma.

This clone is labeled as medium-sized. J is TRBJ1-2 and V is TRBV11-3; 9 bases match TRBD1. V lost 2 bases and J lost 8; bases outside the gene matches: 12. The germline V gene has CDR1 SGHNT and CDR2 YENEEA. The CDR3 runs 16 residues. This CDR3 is CASSLWGWDREGGYTF. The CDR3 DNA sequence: TGTGCCAGCAGCTTATGGGGGTGGGACAGGGAAGGCGGCTACACCTTC.

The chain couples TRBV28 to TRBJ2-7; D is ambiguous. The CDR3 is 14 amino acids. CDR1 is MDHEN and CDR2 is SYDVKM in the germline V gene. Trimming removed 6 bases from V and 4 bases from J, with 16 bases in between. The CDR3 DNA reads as TGTGCCAGCAGCGGTCCTCCTCCGGCGTACGAGCAGTACTTC. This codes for CASSGPPPAYEQYF.

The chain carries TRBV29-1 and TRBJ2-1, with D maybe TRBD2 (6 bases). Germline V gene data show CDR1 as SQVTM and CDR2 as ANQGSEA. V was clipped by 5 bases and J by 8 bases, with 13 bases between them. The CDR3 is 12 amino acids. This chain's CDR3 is CSVSLASYEQFF. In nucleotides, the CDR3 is TGCAGCGTTTCACTAGCAAGCTATGAGCAGTTCTTC.

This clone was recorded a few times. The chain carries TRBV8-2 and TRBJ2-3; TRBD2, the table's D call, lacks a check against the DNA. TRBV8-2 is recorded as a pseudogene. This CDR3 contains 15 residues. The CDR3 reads CASSLREDSTDTQYF. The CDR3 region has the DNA TGTGCCAGCAGTTTACGGGAGGATAGCACAGATACGCAGTATTTT.

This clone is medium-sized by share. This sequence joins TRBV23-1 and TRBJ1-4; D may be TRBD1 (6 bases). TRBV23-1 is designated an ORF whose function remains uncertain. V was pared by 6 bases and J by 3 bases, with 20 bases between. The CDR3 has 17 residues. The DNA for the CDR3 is TGCGCCAGCAGCCAAAACGCAGCAGGGGCGGCTAATGAAAAACTGTTTTTT. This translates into CASSQNAAGAANEKLFF.

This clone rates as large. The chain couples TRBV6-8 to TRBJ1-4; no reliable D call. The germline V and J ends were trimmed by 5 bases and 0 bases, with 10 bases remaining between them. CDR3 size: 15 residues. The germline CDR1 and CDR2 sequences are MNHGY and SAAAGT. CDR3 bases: TGTGCCAGCAGTCCAGGTCATGCAACTAATGAAAAACTGTTTTTT. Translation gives CASSPGHATNEKLFF.

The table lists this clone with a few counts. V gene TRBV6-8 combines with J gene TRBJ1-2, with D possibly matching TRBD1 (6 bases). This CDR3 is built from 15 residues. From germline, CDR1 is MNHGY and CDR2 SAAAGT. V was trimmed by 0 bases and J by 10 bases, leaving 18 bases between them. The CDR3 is CASSYSRGHQLPYTF. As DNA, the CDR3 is TGTGCCAGCAGTTACTCGAGGGGACATCAACTGCCCTACACCTTC.

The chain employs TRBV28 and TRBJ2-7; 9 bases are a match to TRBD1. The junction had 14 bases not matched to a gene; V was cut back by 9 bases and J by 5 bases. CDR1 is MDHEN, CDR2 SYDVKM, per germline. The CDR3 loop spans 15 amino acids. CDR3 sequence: CASLRPGQGTHEQYF. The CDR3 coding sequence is TGTGCCAGTTTGAGGCCCGGACAGGGGACACACGAGCAGTACTTC.

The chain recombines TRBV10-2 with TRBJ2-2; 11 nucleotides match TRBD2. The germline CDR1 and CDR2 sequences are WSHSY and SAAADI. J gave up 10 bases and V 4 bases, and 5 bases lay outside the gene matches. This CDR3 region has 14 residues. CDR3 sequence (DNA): TGCGCCAGCAGTGGTAGCGGGAGGGCCTTGGAGCTGTTTTTT. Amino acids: CASSGSGRALELFF.

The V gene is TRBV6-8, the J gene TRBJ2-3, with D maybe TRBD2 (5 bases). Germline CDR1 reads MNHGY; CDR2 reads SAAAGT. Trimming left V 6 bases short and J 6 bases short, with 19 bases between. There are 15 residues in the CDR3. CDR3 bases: TGTGCCAGCAGGCCTTCACCTAGCCCTACGGATACGCAGTATTTT. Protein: CASRPSPSPTDTQYF.

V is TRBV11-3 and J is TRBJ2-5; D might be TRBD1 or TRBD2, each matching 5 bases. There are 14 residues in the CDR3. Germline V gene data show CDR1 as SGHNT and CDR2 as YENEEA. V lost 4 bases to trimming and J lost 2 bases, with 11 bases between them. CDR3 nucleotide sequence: TGTGCCAGCAGCTCGGGACCGAATCAAGAGACCCAGTACTTC. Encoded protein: CASSSGPNQETQYF.

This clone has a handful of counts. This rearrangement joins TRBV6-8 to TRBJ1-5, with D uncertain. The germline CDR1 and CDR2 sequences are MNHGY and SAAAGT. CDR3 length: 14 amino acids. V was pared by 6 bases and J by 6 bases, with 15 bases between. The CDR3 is CASSHNPGSQPQHF. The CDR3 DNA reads TGTGCCAGCAGCCACAACCCCGGGAGTCAGCCCCAGCATTTT.

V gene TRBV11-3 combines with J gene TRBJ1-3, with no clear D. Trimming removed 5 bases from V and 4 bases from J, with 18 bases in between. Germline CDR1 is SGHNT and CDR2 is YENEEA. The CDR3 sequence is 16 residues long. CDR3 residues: CASSPIGGPVGNTIYF. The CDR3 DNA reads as TGTGCCAGCAGCCCCATAGGTGGACCCGTCGGAAACACCATATATTTT.

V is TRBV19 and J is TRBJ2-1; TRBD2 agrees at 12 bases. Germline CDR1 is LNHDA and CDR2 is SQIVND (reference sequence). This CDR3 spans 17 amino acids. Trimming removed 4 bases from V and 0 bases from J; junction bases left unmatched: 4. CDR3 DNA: TGTGCCAGTAGTACCTCTAGCGGGAGGGCCTCCTACAATGAGCAGTTCTTC. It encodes CASSTSSGRASYNEQFF.

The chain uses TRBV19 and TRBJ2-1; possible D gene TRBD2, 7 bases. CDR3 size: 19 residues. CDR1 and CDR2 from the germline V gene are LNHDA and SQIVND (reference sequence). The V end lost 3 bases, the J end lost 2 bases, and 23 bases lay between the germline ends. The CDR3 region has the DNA TGTGCCAGTAGTATGGGAGGGGGGTTTGCTCCCGCAACCTACAATGAGCAGTTCTTC. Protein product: CASSMGGGFAPATYNEQFF.

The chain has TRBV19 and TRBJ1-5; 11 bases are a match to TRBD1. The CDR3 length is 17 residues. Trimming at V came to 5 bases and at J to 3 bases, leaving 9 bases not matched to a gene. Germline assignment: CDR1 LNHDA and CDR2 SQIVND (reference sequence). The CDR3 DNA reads TGTGCCAGTAGTGTATCCGGGACAGGGGGTATCAATCAGCCCCAGCATTTT. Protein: CASSVSGTGGINQPQHF.

DNA of the CDR3: TGTGCCAGTAGCCGGTGGGGGCCATTCTCCTACGAGCAGTACTTC. It yields the protein CASSRWGPFSYEQYF. The chain recombines TRBV19 with TRBJ2-7; D perhaps matches TRBD1 (6 bases). Germline V lookup: CDR1 LNHDA, CDR2 SQIVND (reference sequence). The CDR3 has 15 amino acids. Trimming left V 6 bases short and J 0 bases short, with 15 bases between.

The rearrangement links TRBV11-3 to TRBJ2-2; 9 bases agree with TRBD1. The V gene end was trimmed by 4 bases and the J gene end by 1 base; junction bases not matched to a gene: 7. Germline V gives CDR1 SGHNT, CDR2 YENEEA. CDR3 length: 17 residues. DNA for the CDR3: TGTGCCAGCAGCTCCTGGACAGGGGCCCAGAACACCGGGGAGCTGTTTTTT. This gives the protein CASSSWTGAQNTGELFF.

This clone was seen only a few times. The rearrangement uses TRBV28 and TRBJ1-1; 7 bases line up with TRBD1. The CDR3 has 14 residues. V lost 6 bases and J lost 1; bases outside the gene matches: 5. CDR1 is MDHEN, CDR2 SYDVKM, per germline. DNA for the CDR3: TGTGCCAGCAGGAGGGGACAGTCGAACACTGAAGCTTTCTTT. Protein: CASRRGQSNTEAFF.

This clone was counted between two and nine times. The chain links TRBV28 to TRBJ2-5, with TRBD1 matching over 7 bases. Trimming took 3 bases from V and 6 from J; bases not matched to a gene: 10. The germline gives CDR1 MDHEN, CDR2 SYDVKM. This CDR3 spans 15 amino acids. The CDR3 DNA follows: TGTGCCAGCAGTTTTGTCGTCAGGGGGAGCAAGACCCAGTACTTC. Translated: CASSFVVRGSKTQYF. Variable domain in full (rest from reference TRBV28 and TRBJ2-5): DVKVTQSSRYLVKRTGEKVFLECVQDMDHENMFWYRQDPGLGLRLIYFSYDVKMKEKGDIPEGYSVSREKKERFSLILESASTNQTSMYLCASSFVVRGSKTQYFGPGTRLLVL.

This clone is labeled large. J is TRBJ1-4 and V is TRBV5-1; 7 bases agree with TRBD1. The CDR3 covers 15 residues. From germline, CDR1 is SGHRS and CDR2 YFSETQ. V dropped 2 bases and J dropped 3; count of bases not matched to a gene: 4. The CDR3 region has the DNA TGCGCCAGCAGCTTTTTGGGACAGCCTAATGAAAAACTGTTTTTT. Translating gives CASSFLGQPNEKLFF.

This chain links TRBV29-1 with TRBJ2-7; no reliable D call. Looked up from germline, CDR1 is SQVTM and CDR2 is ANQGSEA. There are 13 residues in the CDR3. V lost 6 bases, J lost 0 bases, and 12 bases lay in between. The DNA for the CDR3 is TGCAGCGTCTTGGGCACCAGCTCCTACGAGCAGTACTTC. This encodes CSVLGTSSYEQYF.

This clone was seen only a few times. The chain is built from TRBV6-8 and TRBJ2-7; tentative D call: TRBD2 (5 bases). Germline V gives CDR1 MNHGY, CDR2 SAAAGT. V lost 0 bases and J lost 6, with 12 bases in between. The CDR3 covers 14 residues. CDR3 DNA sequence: TGTGCCAGCAGTTACTCGACCGGGGTCGGCGAGCAGTACTTC. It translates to CASSYSTGVGEQYF.

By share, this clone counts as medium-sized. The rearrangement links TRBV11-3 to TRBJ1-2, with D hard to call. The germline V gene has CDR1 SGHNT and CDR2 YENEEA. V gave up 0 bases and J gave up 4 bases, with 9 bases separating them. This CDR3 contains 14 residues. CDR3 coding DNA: TGTGCCAGCAGCTTAGATCCCTCAGGCTATGGCTACACCTTC. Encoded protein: CASSLDPSGYGYTF. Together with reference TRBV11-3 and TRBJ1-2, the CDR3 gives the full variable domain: EAGVVQSPRYKIIEKKQPVAFWCNPISGHNTLYWYLQNLGQGPELLIRYENEEAVDDSQLPKDRFSAERLKGVDSTLKIQPAELGDSAVYLCASSLDPSGYGYTFGSGTRLTVV.

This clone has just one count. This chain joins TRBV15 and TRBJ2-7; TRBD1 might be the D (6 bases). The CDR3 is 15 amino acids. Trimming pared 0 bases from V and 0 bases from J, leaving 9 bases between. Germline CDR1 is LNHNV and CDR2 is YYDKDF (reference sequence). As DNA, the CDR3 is TGTGCCACCAGCAGAGAATACAGGGACTCCTACGAGCAGTACTTC. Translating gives CATSREYRDSYEQYF.

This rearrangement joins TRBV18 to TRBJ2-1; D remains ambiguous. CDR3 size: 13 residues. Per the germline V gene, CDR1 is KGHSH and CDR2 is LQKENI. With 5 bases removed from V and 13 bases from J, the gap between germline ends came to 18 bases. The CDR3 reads CASSTPSKDVQFF. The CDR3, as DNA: TGTGCCAGCTCAACCCCCTCTAAGGATGTACAGTTCTTC.

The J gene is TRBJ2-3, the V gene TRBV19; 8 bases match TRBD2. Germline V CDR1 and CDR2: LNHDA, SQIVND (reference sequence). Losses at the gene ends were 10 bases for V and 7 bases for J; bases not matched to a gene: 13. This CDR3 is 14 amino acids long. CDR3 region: CATQSGTSGNTQYF. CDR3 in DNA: TGTGCCACTCAGTCCGGGACTAGTGGAAATACGCAGTATTTT. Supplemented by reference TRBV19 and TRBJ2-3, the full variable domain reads DGGITQSPKYLFRKEGQNVTLSCEQNLNHDAMYWYRQDPGQGLRLIYYSQIVNDFQKGDIAEGYSVSREKKESFPLTVTSAQKNPTAFYLCATQSGTSGNTQYFGPGTRLTVL.

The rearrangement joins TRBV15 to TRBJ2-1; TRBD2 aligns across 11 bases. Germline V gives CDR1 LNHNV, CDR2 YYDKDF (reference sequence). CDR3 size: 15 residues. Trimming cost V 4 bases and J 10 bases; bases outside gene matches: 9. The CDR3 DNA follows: TGTGCCACCAGCATAGGGCTAGCGGGAGGTGAGGAGCAGTTCTTC. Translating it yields CATSIGLAGGEEQFF.

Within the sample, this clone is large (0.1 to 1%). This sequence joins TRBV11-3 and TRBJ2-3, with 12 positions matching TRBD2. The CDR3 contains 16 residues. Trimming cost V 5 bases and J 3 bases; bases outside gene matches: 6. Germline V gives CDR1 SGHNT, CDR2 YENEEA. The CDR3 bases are TGTGCCAGCAGCCTCCTAGCGGGAGGGTCGACAGATACGCAGTATTTT. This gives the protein CASSLLAGGSTDTQYF.